A single TCR beta chain is shown here with its context. No antigen is known for it. The sample is drawn from a study of monozygotic twins with inflammatory bowel disease. Notes on the study in general: Healthy co-twins showed greater TCRbeta diversity (inverse Simpson) than IBD patients.

cDNA synthesis was performed in eight separate reactions for each sample. After re-calling the 5' RACE reads, TCRdb lists one entry per CDR3 protein, DNA absent. The sample table sets out about 160,000 distinct CDR3 sequences. Germline V lookup: CDR1 SQVTM, CDR2 ANQGSEA. The CDR3 loop spans 15 amino acids. Sequencing was carried out using blood. This clonotype was obtained from a human donor with ulcerative colitis or Crohn's disease, or a healthy co-twin of an affected twin (not recorded which). The chain carries TRBV29-1 and TRBJ2-3; TCRdb indicates TRBD2, and absent DNA this call remains unverified. This chain's CDR3 is CSVEDPRDSGDTQYF.